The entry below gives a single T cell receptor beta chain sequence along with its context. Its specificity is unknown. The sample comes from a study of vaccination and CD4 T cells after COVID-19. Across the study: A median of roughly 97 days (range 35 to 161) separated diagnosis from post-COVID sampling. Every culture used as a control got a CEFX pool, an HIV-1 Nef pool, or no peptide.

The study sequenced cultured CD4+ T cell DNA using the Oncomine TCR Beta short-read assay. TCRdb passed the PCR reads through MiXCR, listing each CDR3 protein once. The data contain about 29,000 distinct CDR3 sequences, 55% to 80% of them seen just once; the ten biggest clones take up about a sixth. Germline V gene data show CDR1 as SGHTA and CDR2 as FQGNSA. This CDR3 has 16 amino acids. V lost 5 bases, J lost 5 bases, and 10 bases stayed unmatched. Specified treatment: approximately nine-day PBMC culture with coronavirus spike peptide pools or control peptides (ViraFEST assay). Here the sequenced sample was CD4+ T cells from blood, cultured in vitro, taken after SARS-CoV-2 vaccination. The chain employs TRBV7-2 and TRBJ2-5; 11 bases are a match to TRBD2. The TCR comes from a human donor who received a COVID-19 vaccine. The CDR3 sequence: CASSPVGLAGPETQYF. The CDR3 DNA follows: TGTGCCAGCAGCCCGGTTGGACTAGCGGGTCCGGAGACCCAGTACTTC.